The rows below give T cell receptor beta chains drawn from one sample of a study of response to subunit inactivated influenza vaccine. TCRdb independently ran MiXCR on the RT-PCR reads; one entry per CDR3 protein. This table holds roughly 540,000 distinct CDR3 sequences, approximately 24% found once. The sample was also linked to a second study, of T cells expressing NK-cell markers.

Sequences were derived from CD4+ T cells sorted from PBMCs, sampled 11 to 12 days after vaccination. These receptors originate from a man aged 45 to 65 who received an inactivated influenza vaccine. The CDR3 runs from the conserved cysteine through the conserved F or W. A D gene is named only where the DNA matches it firmly. Not all rows give a size; the values are once, few, many and, for expanded clones, a class.

>TRBJ2-7|TRBV29-1|NA|NA
TGCAGCGTTGGGGACTTCTCCTACGAGCAGTACTTC
CSVGDFSYEQYF
>TRBJ2-7|TRBV5-1|NA|NA
TGCGCCAGCAGCAAACAACAGGGTTCTGTCGACGAGCAGTACTTC
CASSKQQGSVDEQYF
>TRBJ2-7|TRBV10-3|TRBD2|NA
TGTGCCATCACCAAAGAGGCGGGAGTGGGCTACGAGCAGTACTTC
CAITKEAGVGYEQYF
>TRBJ1-1|TRBV7-8|NA|NA
TGTGCCAGCAGCTTAGTTCCGGAAATTGGGCCGAACACTGAAGCTTTCTTT
CASSLVPEIGPNTEAFF
>TRBJ2-3|TRBV20-1|TRBD2|NA
TGCAGTGGACTAGCGGGAGTAGCAGATACGCAGTATTTT
CSGLAGVADTQYF
>TRBJ2-3|TRBV3-1|TRBD2|NA
TGTGCCAGCAGCCTCGGGACTACCACAGATACGCAGTATTTT
CASSLGTTTDTQYF
>TRBJ2-7|TRBV9|NA|few
TGTGCCAGCAGCGGCCAAGGGTCCTCCGAGCAGTACTTC
CASSGQGSSEQYF
>TRBJ2-7|TRBV4-2|TRBD1|many
TGTGCCAGCAGCCCCCACCCCGAGACAGGGACCTACGAGCAGTACTTC
CASSPHPETGTYEQYF
>TRBJ2-5|TRBV6-1|TRBD1|NA
TGTGCCAGCACCGCAGGGGGTCCGGAGACCCAGTACTTC
CASTAGGPETQYF
>TRBJ1-1|TRBV4-1|NA|few
TGCGCCAGCAGCCAGGAGACAGATTTCTTGGCTTTCTTT
CASSQETDFLAFF
>TRBJ1-5|TRBV20-1|TRBD1|once
TGCAGTGCTAGAGCCCAAGCCTACAGGGGAGGTCAGCCCCAGCATTTT
CSARAQAYRGGQPQHF
>TRBJ2-7|TRBV27|TRBD1|few
TGTGCCAGCAGTTTAAAGGTGACAGGGGGCTCCTACGAGCAGTACTTC
CASSLKVTGGSYEQYF
>TRBJ2-1|TRBV20-1|NA|few
TGCAGTGCTAGAGGACGATGGGGCAGGAGCTCCTACAATGAGCAGTTCTTC
CSARGRWGRSSYNEQFF
>TRBJ2-1|TRBV24-1|NA|few
TGTGCCACCACCGGGAGTCACTACAATGAGCAGTTCTTC
CATTGSHYNEQFF
>TRBJ2-4|TRBV7-2|TRBD2|few
TGTGCCAGCAGCCACGGGGGGGGTAAAAACATTCAGTACTTC
CASSHGGGKNIQYF
>TRBJ2-3|TRBV6-5|NA|NA
TGTGCCAGCAGTTATCGGAGCGGCGGCACAGATACGCAGTATTTT
CASSYRSGGTDTQYF
>TRBJ2-1|TRBV19|NA|NA
TGTGCCAGTAGTATCGGCAGACAAAGCTCCTACAATGAGCAGTTCTTC
CASSIGRQSSYNEQFF
>TRBJ2-5|TRBV4-2|NA|few
TGTGCCAGCAGCCAAGGGGACGGCAGGTCCCAAGAGACCCAGTACTTC
CASSQGDGRSQETQYF
>TRBJ2-2|TRBV7-9|TRBD2|NA
TGTGCCAGCAGTACTCGCGGACTAGCGGGAACTGGGGAGCTGTTTTTT
CASSTRGLAGTGELFF
>TRBJ1-5|TRBV7-3|TRBD1|few
TGTGCCAGCAGCTTATTGGGGAACGACAGGGTGAGCAATCAGCCCCAGCATTTT
CASSLLGNDRVSNQPQHF
>TRBJ1-6|TRBV5-5|TRBD1|few
TGTGCCAGCAGAGCCGGACAGGGGGTGAGTTCACCCCTCCACTTT
CASRAGQGVSSPLHF
>TRBJ1-5|TRBV20-1|TRBD1|medium-sized
TGCAGTGCAAAAACGACAGGGGGCTTTCAGCCCCAGCATTTT
CSAKTTGGFQPQHF
>TRBJ2-1|TRBV18|NA|NA
TGTGCCAGCTCACCTTTAGTACCCGGGGATGAGCAGTTCTTC
CASSPLVPGDEQFF
>TRBJ2-5|TRBV20-1|TRBD2|few
TGCAGTGCCAGGGGGACTAGCGGGTACCAAGAGACCCAGTACTTC
CSARGTSGYQETQYF
>TRBJ2-1|TRBV7-9|TRBD1|few
TGTGCCAGCAGTGGACAGGGGAGAATATCCTACAATGAGCAGTTCTTC
CASSGQGRISYNEQFF
>TRBJ2-3|TRBV7-2|TRBD2|few
TGTGCCAGCAGCTTTAGCGGGGGGGGAAACACAGATACGCAGTATTTT
CASSFSGGGNTDTQYF
>TRBJ1-1|TRBV10-3|NA|NA
TGTGCCATCAGTGTCCGATGGGCTACGAACACTGAAGCTTTCTTT
CAISVRWATNTEAFF
>TRBJ2-3|TRBV6-1|TRBD2|few
TGTGCCAGCAGCAAATCATCGGGGAGGGGTACAGATACGCAGTATTTT
CASSKSSGRGTDTQYF
>TRBJ1-2|TRBV7-2|TRBD1|NA
TGTGCCAGCAGCTTAGACGGGACAGGGGGCAGAGGCTACACCTTC
CASSLDGTGGRGYTF
>TRBJ2-2|TRBV11-3|TRBD1|NA
TGTGCCAGCAGCTATGACAGGGTCGGGGAGCTGTTTTTT
CASSYDRVGELFF
>TRBJ2-5|TRBV27|NA|NA
TGTGCCAGCAGTTGGAGGGAAGGAGAGACCCAGTACTTC
CASSWREGETQYF
>TRBJ2-7|TRBV7-9|TRBD2|NA
TGTGCCAGCAGCTCGACTAGCGGACACGTTGAGCAGTACTTC
CASSSTSGHVEQYF
>TRBJ1-5|TRBV5-1|NA|few
TGCGCCAGCAGCTTGGGGGGAAGGAGCAATCAGCCCCAGCATTTT
CASSLGGRSNQPQHF
>TRBJ2-7|TRBV20-1|NA|NA
TGCAGTGCCAACGCCCAACCGGGGTCCTCCTACGAGCAGTACTTC
CSANAQPGSSYEQYF
>TRBJ2-1|TRBV28|TRBD2|few
TGTGCCAGCAGTTTGGGTGGCGGGAGGGCCTTCAATGAGCAGTTCTTC
CASSLGGGRAFNEQFF
>TRBJ1-6|TRBV11-2|TRBD1|NA
TGTGCCAGCAGCCTCTCCGGGACAGTTAATTCACCCCTCCACTTT
CASSLSGTVNSPLHF
>TRBJ2-7|TRBV6-2/TRBV6-3|TRBD1|NA
TGTGCCAGCAGTACCTCCCCGACAGGGGGCATGGGTTACGAGCAGTACTTC
CASSTSPTGGMGYEQYF
>TRBJ2-7|TRBV20-1|TRBD1|few
TGCAGTGCTAGAGATCTAGTAGGGGACAGGGATTACGAGCAGTACTTC
CSARDLVGDRDYEQYF
>TRBJ2-1|TRBV24-1|NA|NA
TGTGCCACCGCCGGAATCTCCTACAATGAGCAGTTCTTC
CATAGISYNEQFF
>TRBJ1-2|TRBV4-1|TRBD1|NA
TGCGCCAGCAGCCAACCGGGACAGGGAAAGTATGGCTACACCTTC
CASSQPGQGKYGYTF
>TRBJ1-2|TRBV4-3|NA|few
TGCGCCAGCAGCGAAAAACAGGGCGGCTATGGCTACACCTTC
CASSEKQGGYGYTF
>TRBJ2-2|TRBV3-1|TRBD1|NA
TGTGCCAGCAGCCCAAGACAGGGGAACGGGGAGCTGTTTTTT
CASSPRQGNGELFF
>TRBJ2-3|TRBV20-1|NA|few
TGCAGTGCTAGAGGCCTAAAGGCAGATACGCAGTATTTT
CSARGLKADTQYF
>TRBJ2-7|TRBV7-2|NA|NA
TGTGCCAGCAGGCAGAGGAATAGCGCAAACTACGAGCAGTACTTC
CASRQRNSANYEQYF
>TRBJ2-2|TRBV28|NA|NA
TGTGCCAGTCTCCCGCCGAACACCGGGGAGCTGTTTTTT
CASLPPNTGELFF
>TRBJ2-3|TRBV6-2/TRBV6-3|NA|NA
TGTGCCAGCAGTTACTGGCTAGCGAGCACAGATACGCAGTATTTT
CASSYWLASTDTQYF
>TRBJ2-3|TRBV11-1|NA|NA
TGTGCCAGCAGCTCCCCAGTCGGACCCACAGATACGCAGTATTTT
CASSSPVGPTDTQYF
>TRBJ2-1|TRBV3-1|TRBD1|few
TGTGCCAGCAGCCCGCCGGGACAGGGGGCCAATGAGCAGTTCTTC
CASSPPGQGANEQFF
>TRBJ2-1|TRBV7-2|NA|many
TGTGCCAGCAGCCAGGGACACCGGAACAATGAGCAGTTCTTC
CASSQGHRNNEQFF
>TRBJ1-1|TRBV6-1|NA|NA
TGTGCCAGCAGTAGGGACCTTTGGACTGAAGCTTTCTTT
CASSRDLWTEAFF
>TRBJ2-1|TRBV20-1|TRBD2|NA
TGCTGTGCTAGAGCATCTAGCGGGGGGGCCTACAATGAGCAGTTCTTC
CCARASSGGAYNEQFF
>TRBJ1-1|TRBV6-1|TRBD1|NA
TGTGCCAGCAGGTCACCGGACAGGGGTGAGGGAAACACTGAAGCTTTCTTT
CASRSPDRGEGNTEAFF
>TRBJ2-7|TRBV9|NA|few
TGTGCCAGCAGCGTGACCGGTGAGGCGAGCTCCTACGAGCAGTACTTC
CASSVTGEASSYEQYF
>TRBJ2-2|TRBV12-3/TRBV12-4|TRBD2|NA
TGTGCCAGCAGTAAAACTAGCGGGGAGCTCACCGGGGAGCTGTTTTTT
CASSKTSGELTGELFF
>TRBJ2-2|TRBV30|NA|NA
TGTGCCTGGAGTGGGGGGGAGAACACCGGGGAGCTGTTTTTT
CAWSGGENTGELFF
>TRBJ2-1|TRBV4-2|NA|NA
TGTGCCAGCAGCCAAGAACGGGGGTCCAACAATGAGCAGTTCTTC
CASSQERGSNNEQFF
>TRBJ2-2|TRBV11-3|NA|few
TGTGCCAGCAGCTTAGGGGGGCTAGCGGACACCGGGGAGCTGTTTTTT
CASSLGGLADTGELFF
>TRBJ2-7|TRBV20-1|NA|NA
TGCAGTGCTCATCCCCAGAGAAACGAGCAGTACTTC
CSAHPQRNEQYF
>TRBJ2-3|TRBV7-9|NA|few
TGTGCCAGCAGCACCACCACAGATACGCAGTATTTT
CASSTTTDTQYF
>TRBJ2-7|TRBV27|TRBD2|NA
TGTGCCAGCAGAACCTATCGGGGGGGCGTCTACGAGCAGTACTTC
CASRTYRGGVYEQYF